The 10 T cell receptor beta chains listed next were all sequenced from one sample in a study of cytomegalovirus exposure and HLA in healthy donors (dated by TCRdb to about 2017). The library was prepared using the immunoSEQ multiplex PCR assay. What TCRdb holds here is the immuneACCESS table cut down to in-frame rearrangements. Part of the clones is not present; checked against another copy, under half of the missing clones reflect an unresolved V gene, and the others are unexplained. Across this sample there are 100,000 to 150,000 clones, with roughly 89% seen only once. Of the sample, 1% to 1.5% falls within the top ten clones. Sequences were obtained from PBMCs. The receptors were gathered from a woman between 18 and 29 years old in good health and CMV-seronegative.

This chain uses TRBV5-1 with TRBJ1-1; D unclear. The V and J ends lost 2 bases and 6 bases respectively, with 17 bases between them. CDR3 length: 15 residues. The germline gives CDR1 SGHRS, CDR2 YFSETQ. DNA for the CDR3: TGCGCCAGCAGCTTTGGTAACTCCGCGGGCGCTGAAGCTTTCTTT. Translating gives CASSFGNSAGAEAFF.

The V and J genes are TRBV10-3 and TRBJ1-2, with D perhaps TRBD1 (6 bases). V was clipped by 11 bases and J by 0 bases, with 25 bases between them. The CDR3 totals 17 residues. Germline CDR1 ENHRY, CDR2 SYGVKD. The CDR3 reads CAATDALQGRPNYGYTF. As DNA, the CDR3 is TGTGCCGCCACCGATGCACTACAGGGTCGACCTAACTATGGCTACACCTTC.

The chain links TRBV5-4 to TRBJ2-5, with 7 bases that match TRBD2. With V trimmed by 3 bases and J by 3 bases, 8 bases remained unmatched. Looked up from germline, CDR1 is SGHNT and CDR2 is YYREEE (reference sequence). This CDR3 spans 15 amino acids. DNA of the CDR3: TGTGCCAGCAGCTCGCCTCAGGGAGGGGAAGAGACCCAGTACTTC. Protein sequence: CASSSPQGGEETQYF.

In its sample, this clone was seen a few times. The J gene is TRBJ1-2, the V gene TRBV4-1, with D hard to call. V lost 4 bases and J lost 7, with 19 bases in between. The CDR3 covers 15 residues. Germline assignment: CDR1 MGHRA and CDR2 YSYEKL. The CDR3 reads CASSPTSIMFRGYTF. In DNA, the CDR3 is TGCGCCAGCAGCCCGACTTCAATCATGTTCCGTGGCTACACCTTC.

The chain links TRBV7-3 to TRBJ2-3; D possibly corresponds to TRBD2 (6 bases). CDR3 size: 12 residues. With 3 bases removed from V and 6 bases from J, the gap between germline ends came to 7 bases. CDR1 is SGHTA, CDR2 FQGTGA, per germline. The CDR3 spells CASSLGLDTQYF. As DNA, the CDR3 is TGTGCCAGCAGCTTGGGACTCGATACGCAGTATTTT. Supplemented by reference TRBV7-3 and TRBJ2-3, the full variable domain reads GAGVSQTPSNKVTEKGKYVELRCDPISGHTALYWYRQSLGQGPEFLIYFQGTGAADDSGLPNDRFFAVRPEGSVSTLKIQRTERGDSAVYLCASSLGLDTQYFGPGTRLTVL.

The genes are TRBV5-1 and TRBJ2-1, with 10 bases identical to TRBD2. Looked up from germline, CDR1 is SGHRS and CDR2 is YFSETQ. J was trimmed by 6 bases and V by 3 bases; bases with no gene match: 9. CDR3 length: 16 residues. The chain's CDR3 is CASSSGLLAGLNEQFF. The CDR3 DNA sequence: TGCGCCAGCAGCTCAGGGTTACTAGCGGGACTCAATGAGCAGTTCTTC.

This clone was picked up one time. This rearrangement joins TRBV7-3 to TRBJ2-1; D remains unclear. CDR3 length: 13 residues. V was shortened by 2 bases and J by 3 bases, with 5 bases between the two germline ends. Per germline, CDR1 SGHTA and CDR2 FQGTGA. The CDR3 sequence is CASSLQNYNEQFF. The CDR3 DNA reads as TGTGCCAGCAGCTTACAGAACTACAATGAGCAGTTCTTC.

This CDR3 reads CASSLGKGDNEQFF. The CDR3 nucleotides read TGTGCCAGCAGCTTAGGAAAAGGGGACAATGAGCAGTTCTTC. The chain couples TRBV11-3 to TRBJ2-1; possible D gene TRBD1, 5 bases. Trimming removed 1 base at V and 5 bases at J, with 9 bases between. CDR1 is SGHNT, CDR2 YENEEA, per germline. The CDR3 has 14 residues.

The J gene is TRBJ1-3, the V gene TRBV5-6, with D unclear. The CDR3 runs 15 residues. V lost 4 bases and J 2 bases, leaving 13 bases between the germline ends. Per the germline V gene, CDR1 is SGHDT and CDR2 is YYEEEE. The CDR3 region is CASSVYNSPGNTIYF. Written as DNA, the CDR3 is TGTGCCAGCAGCGTGTACAATTCTCCTGGAAACACCATATATTTT. Full variable domain (outside the CDR3, taken from reference TRBV5-6 and TRBJ1-3): DAGVTQSPTHLIKTRGQQVTLRCSPKSGHDTVSWYQQALGQGPQFIFQYYEEEERQRGNFPDRFSGHQFPNYSSELNVNALLLGDSALYLCASSVYNSPGNTIYFGEGSWLTVV.

The CDR3 protein is CASSKTGSLQETQYF. The CDR3 DNA sequence: TGTGCCAGCAGTAAGACGGGGAGCTTACAAGAGACCCAGTACTTC. The chain carries TRBV6-5 and TRBJ2-5; D possibly corresponds to TRBD2 (5 bases). This CDR3 contains 15 residues. Looked up from germline, CDR1 is MNHEY and CDR2 is SVGAGI. The ends were cut back, 5 bases at V and 2 bases at J, with 15 bases in the middle.